These T cell receptor beta chains were read from a single sample in a study of T-cell memory formation after mild COVID-19. MiXCR, run by TCRdb on the 5' RACE reads, gives a single entry per CDR3 protein. The data show fewer than 500,000 distinct CDR3 sequences, around a quarter seen once. The source material was PBMCs or a T cell subset sorted from them (not recorded which). These receptors all stem from an adult woman who had mild COVID-19 (a few samples of this study predate the infection). Cell type and time point are not known. Both conserved end residues are part of each CDR3. Each record gives: J gene, V gene, CDR3 protein.

j_call: TRBJ1-2
v_call: TRBV3-1
cdr3_aa: CASSQGEFGYTF

j_call: TRBJ2-1
v_call: TRBV6-2/TRBV6-3
cdr3_aa: CASSLAGVSNEQFF

j_call: TRBJ1-6
v_call: TRBV5-5
cdr3_aa: CASSRAPAGGSALHF

j_call: TRBJ1-1
v_call: TRBV5-1
cdr3_aa: CASSLQGHGNTEAFF

j_call: TRBJ2-7
v_call: TRBV27
cdr3_aa: CATRRVRRDEQYF

j_call: TRBJ2-1
v_call: TRBV18
cdr3_aa: CASSPGQGANEQFF

j_call: TRBJ2-3
v_call: TRBV2
cdr3_aa: CASSRRTSSTDTQYF

j_call: TRBJ2-5
v_call: TRBV29-1
cdr3_aa: CSVEAPGLAGQETQYF

j_call: TRBJ1-2
v_call: TRBV20-1
cdr3_aa: CSASPKGQKWTF

j_call: TRBJ2-2
v_call: TRBV6-6
cdr3_aa: CASSFAGFGELFF

j_call: TRBJ2-2
v_call: TRBV6-5
cdr3_aa: CATTSGSLSYTGELFF

j_call: TRBJ2-5
v_call: TRBV5-1
cdr3_aa: CASSRPPRQETQYF

j_call: TRBJ1-1
v_call: TRBV2
cdr3_aa: CASSEATEAFF

j_call: TRBJ2-7
v_call: TRBV6-1
cdr3_aa: CASSSLAGASHEQYF

j_call: TRBJ2-7
v_call: TRBV6-2/TRBV6-3
cdr3_aa: CASSSQGAEQYF

j_call: TRBJ2-3
v_call: TRBV6-5
cdr3_aa: CASSYRGDTQYF

j_call: TRBJ2-1
v_call: TRBV7-2
cdr3_aa: CASSSGLGSTNEQFF

j_call: TRBJ2-3
v_call: TRBV12-3/TRBV12-4
cdr3_aa: CASSFGPLTPTDTQYF

j_call: TRBJ2-7
v_call: TRBV11-1
cdr3_aa: CASSLTWETGADEQYF

j_call: TRBJ2-5
v_call: TRBV6-6
cdr3_aa: CASSFTSGGTQYF

j_call: TRBJ1-1
v_call: TRBV20-1
cdr3_aa: CSALKKGIPEAFF

j_call: TRBJ2-2
v_call: TRBV24-1
cdr3_aa: CASRGTSGDTGELFF

j_call: TRBJ2-2
v_call: TRBV30
cdr3_aa: CAWRGQGPGELFF

j_call: TRBJ2-3
v_call: TRBV18
cdr3_aa: CASSPPGLAGPDTQYF

j_call: TRBJ2-2
v_call: TRBV7-3
cdr3_aa: CASSLGPLATGELFF

j_call: TRBJ1-1
v_call: TRBV12-3/TRBV12-4
cdr3_aa: CASRNTGVQAFF

j_call: TRBJ2-1
v_call: TRBV6-2/TRBV6-3
cdr3_aa: CASNAGGPGHEQFF

j_call: TRBJ1-3
v_call: TRBV5-1
cdr3_aa: CASSLGGPASGNTIYF

j_call: TRBJ2-7
v_call: TRBV29-1
cdr3_aa: CSVEGVPGTSSYEQYF

j_call: TRBJ2-2
v_call: TRBV9
cdr3_aa: CASSVTSAYTGELFF

j_call: TRBJ2-3
v_call: TRBV7-9
cdr3_aa: CASSLLRAQGTDTQYF

j_call: TRBJ2-5
v_call: TRBV7-9
cdr3_aa: CASSLAGTSDHQETQYF

j_call: TRBJ2-1
v_call: TRBV20-1
cdr3_aa: CSARDPTGTKQFF

j_call: TRBJ1-1
v_call: TRBV12-3/TRBV12-4
cdr3_aa: CASRPQGNRDTEAFF

j_call: TRBJ1-2
v_call: TRBV5-1
cdr3_aa: CASSPGTGESNYGYTF

j_call: TRBJ1-1
v_call: TRBV9
cdr3_aa: CASSADRDTEAFF

j_call: TRBJ1-3
v_call: TRBV4-2
cdr3_aa: CASSQGSYRGSSGNTIYF

j_call: TRBJ2-5
v_call: TRBV5-1
cdr3_aa: CASSFGTVETQYF

j_call: TRBJ2-1
v_call: TRBV3-1
cdr3_aa: CASSHRGEQFF

j_call: TRBJ2-7
v_call: TRBV6-1
cdr3_aa: CASSELSGDYEQYF

j_call: TRBJ2-7
v_call: TRBV12-3/TRBV12-4
cdr3_aa: CASSLGDRSNRYF

j_call: TRBJ2-3
v_call: TRBV7-8
cdr3_aa: CASSWTSGDTDTQYF

j_call: TRBJ2-5
v_call: TRBV9
cdr3_aa: CASSVAQEQETQYF

j_call: TRBJ1-2
v_call: TRBV5-1
cdr3_aa: CASSLGAGRGTNYGYTF

j_call: TRBJ2-2
v_call: TRBV7-3
cdr3_aa: CENRVGTGELFF

j_call: TRBJ2-7
v_call: TRBV5-1
cdr3_aa: CASFTGTDSYEQYF

j_call: TRBJ2-3
v_call: TRBV7-2
cdr3_aa: CASSLRGLAGGPWTDTQYF

j_call: TRBJ2-7
v_call: TRBV24-1
cdr3_aa: CAVGTGSEQYF

j_call: TRBJ2-7
v_call: TRBV5-1
cdr3_aa: CASSLGQTSGGYEQYF

j_call: TRBJ2-1
v_call: TRBV4-2
cdr3_aa: CASSRARLAGGDNMVNEQFF

j_call: TRBJ1-4
v_call: TRBV18
cdr3_aa: CASSPDTGVIFF

j_call: TRBJ2-7
v_call: TRBV4-1
cdr3_aa: CASSQIREIPEQYF